This T cell receptor beta chain came from a study of blood T cell repertoires in COVID-19. Background on the study: COVID-19 samples from acute and convalescent phases originated in the United States, Italy and Spain. The cDNA or gDNA used as material had been derived from T cells, B-cell-depleted T cells, or PBMCs.

CDR3 length: 12 amino acids. The V segment lost 7 bases and the J segment 8 bases; nucleotides outside the gene matches: 6. Germline loops: CDR1 MNHEY, CDR2 SMNVEV (reference sequence). Original processing notes: Reference gene primer amplification yielded estimated nucleated cell counts. Some clones are missing from TCRdb's copy, which holds only in-frame ones; the method was immunoSEQ multiplex PCR. From that table come the V and J calls and clone size; the DNA was used to work out D and trimming. The data contain roughly 150,000 clones, around nine tenths of them singletons. Input material: peripheral blood. The genes are TRBV27 and TRBJ1-2; 8 bases map to TRBD1. This sequence originates from a man aged 50 to 59 who had recovered from COVID-19. Here the CDR3 reads CASKTGGGGYTF. The DNA for the CDR3 is TGTGCCAGCAAAACAGGGGGAGGGGGCTACACCTTC.